This is a list of T cell receptor beta chains from one sample in a study of T cell changes during pregnancy in multiple sclerosis. Some clones are missing from TCRdb's copy, which holds only in-frame ones; the method was immunoSEQ multiplex PCR. Of 50,000 or so clones listed, approximately 91% were seen once; the top ten hold approximately 0.27%. The specimen was CD4+ T cells from peripheral blood mononuclear cells, collected in the second trimester of pregnancy. These receptor sequences come from a female donor with multiple sclerosis, enrolled in a pregnancy study. CDR3s include the opening cysteine and the closing phenylalanine or tryptophan. D genes are given only for firm matches. Not all rows give a size; the values are once, few, many and, for expanded clones, a class.

>16|NA|TRBV5-6|NA|TRBJ2-5
TGTGCCAGCAGCTTGAGAGACAGGCATGGCCTGGAGACCCAGTACTTC
CASSLRDRHGLETQYF
>14|TRBD1|TRBV15|NA|TRBJ2-4
TGTGCCACCAGCCTACGGGACAGCAAAAACATTCAGTACTTC
CATSLRDSKNIQYF
>14|NA|TRBV5-1|NA|TRBJ1-5
TGCGCCAGCAGCTTAGTAGGGGAGGGACAGCCCCAGCATTTT
CASSLVGEGQPQHF
>13|TRBD1|TRBV15|NA|TRBJ1-2
TGTGCCACCAGCGGACAGGGTGCCTATGGCTACACCTTC
CATSGQGAYGYTF
>13|TRBD2|TRBV30|NA|TRBJ2-1
TGTGCCTGGAGACTAGCGGGACTCAATGAGCAGTTCTTC
CAWRLAGLNEQFF
>13|NA|TRBV5-4|NA|TRBJ1-2
TGTGCCAGCAGCTCGCGTGAGGTGAAAGGCTACACCTTC
CASSSREVKGYTF
>14|NA|TRBV7-3|NA|TRBJ2-1
TGTGCCAGCAGCGGAGGGTCCCTGGGCAATGAGCAGTTCTTC
CASSGGSLGNEQFF
>13|NA|TRBV6-1|few|TRBJ1-1
TGTGCCAGCAGGGCGGGACCCTACACTGAAGCTTTCTTT
CASRAGPYTEAFF
>15|TRBD2|TRBV11-3|NA|TRBJ2-1
TGTGCCAGCAGCTTCAGCGGGAGTAGTTACAATGAGCAGTTCTTC
CASSFSGSSYNEQFF
>13|NA|TRBV18|NA|TRBJ2-5
TGTGCCAGCTCACCACGGACACGAGAGACCCAGTACTTC
CASSPRTRETQYF
>13|NA|TRBV7-9|once|TRBJ1-2
TGTGCCAGCAGCTTAGGCAGGGGAGATGGCTACACCTTC
CASSLGRGDGYTF
>13|NA|TRBV5-6|few|TRBJ2-2
TGTGCCAGCAGCTTGAGCCGCACCGGGGAGCTGTTTTTT
CASSLSRTGELFF
>12|NA|TRBV30|few|TRBJ1-1
TGTGCCTGGAGGCCCGACGTTGGAGGAGCTTTCTTT
CAWRPDVGGAFF
>14|NA|TRBV30|NA|TRBJ1-2
TGTGCCTCAATACAGATAGAGGCAGGGCATGGCTACACCTTC
CASIQIEAGHGYTF
>15|NA|TRBV5-4|NA|TRBJ1-4
TGTGCCAGCAGCTTGGTAGGGGCCGAGAATGAAAAACTGTTTTTT
CASSLVGAENEKLFF
>15|NA|TRBV25-1|NA|TRBJ1-4
TGTGCCAGCAGTTCGGCGGGGGGAACTAATGAAAAACTGTTTTTT
CASSSAGGTNEKLFF
>13|NA|TRBV5-1|NA|TRBJ2-5
TGCGCCAGCAGCTTGGTAACGGGAGAGACCCAGTACTTC
CASSLVTGETQYF
>13|NA|TRBV15|NA|TRBJ2-2
TGTGCCACCAGTCCGGGGAACACCGGGGAGCTGTTTTTT
CATSPGNTGELFF
>13|TRBD1|TRBV7-2|NA|TRBJ1-1
TGTGCCAGCAGCGCGACAGGGATGGGTAAAGCTTTCTTT
CASSATGMGKAFF
>15|TRBD2|TRBV19|NA|TRBJ2-3
TGTGCCAGTAGTTGGAGCGGGGGGGCCGCAGATACGCAGTATTTT
CASSWSGGAADTQYF
>14|TRBD1|TRBV19|NA|TRBJ1-5
TGTGCCAGTAGTATCGGGGACAGGGGTCAGCCCCAGCATTTT
CASSIGDRGQPQHF
>14|NA|TRBV10-1|once|TRBJ2-2
TGCGCCAGCAGTGAAGACAGGAGGACCGGGGAGCTGTTTTTT
CASSEDRRTGELFF
>14|NA|TRBV6-5|NA|TRBJ2-3
TGTGCCAGCAGTTACGACCAGGGCACAGATACGCAGTATTTT
CASSYDQGTDTQYF
>16|TRBD1|TRBV5-1|NA|TRBJ2-7
TGCGCCAGCAGCTTAGGAGGACAGGCGCCCTCCTACGAGCAGTACTTC
CASSLGGQAPSYEQYF
>14|TRBD1|TRBV5-1|NA|TRBJ2-7
TGCGCCAGCAGCGACAGGGAAACCCCTTACGAGCAGTACTTC
CASSDRETPYEQYF
>12|NA|TRBV18|NA|TRBJ1-2
TGTGCCAGCTCACCAGAGAAGTATGGCTACACCTTC
CASSPEKYGYTF
>15|TRBD2|TRBV5-1|NA|TRBJ2-5
TGCGCCAGCAGCTTGGAGGCTAGCGGGGGGGAGACCCAGTACTTC
CASSLEASGGETQYF
>12|NA|TRBV10-3|NA|TRBJ1-1
TGTGCCATCAGTGAGTATAGTACTGAAGCTTTCTTT
CAISEYSTEAFF
>15|TRBD1|TRBV9|NA|TRBJ2-7
TGTGCCAGCAGTCCATGGACAGGGATAACCTACGAGCAGTACTTC
CASSPWTGITYEQYF
>15|TRBD2|TRBV9|NA|TRBJ2-1
TGTGCCAGCAGCCCGGGACTAGGGATGTACAATGAGCAGTTCTTC
CASSPGLGMYNEQFF